This entry lists 24 T cell receptor beta chains sequenced from one sample in a study of T cells after yellow fever vaccination. TCRdb re-called the 5' RACE reads through MiXCR, storing one row per CDR3 protein. The data show some 390,000 distinct CDR3 sequences, about 19% seen once. This sample comprised PBMCs, obtained before the yellow fever booster vaccination. These receptors originate from a man younger than 30 who received the YFV17D yellow fever vaccine.

This clonotype showed up just a few times. The genes are TRBV9 and TRBJ2-1, with 8 bases lining up with TRBD2. This CDR3 is built from 15 residues. The J segment lost 7 bases and the V segment lost 4 bases, leaving 10 bases of the junction unmatched. Germline V gene data show CDR1 as SGDLS and CDR2 as YYNGEE. CDR3 sequence reads: CASSSGRGAGNEQFF. The CDR3 DNA is TGTGCCAGCAGCTCCGGGCGGGGGGCCGGTAATGAGCAGTTCTTC.

This clonotype came up many times. At one end the junction does not follow the germline gene, possibly because of a read error. The rearrangement links TRBV5-1 to TRBJ2-3; unclear D gene. The CDR3 length is 12 residues. Germline assignment: CDR1 SGHRS and CDR2 YFSETQ. The CDR3 bases are TGTGCCAGCAGCTTAGTAGCAGATACGCAGTATTTT. Protein product: CASSLVADTQYF.

This chain uses TRBV19 with TRBJ1-1; D not resolved. CDR1 is LNHDA and CDR2 is SQIVND in the germline V gene (reference sequence). V was shortened by 9 bases and J by 3 bases, with 23 bases between the two germline ends. The CDR3 is 16 residues long. The DNA of the CDR3 is TGTGCCAGCGGCCTAAGGGCGTCCCTGGGCGACACTGAAGCTTTCTTT. The encoded protein is CASGLRASLGDTEAFF.

The chain is built from TRBV12-3 or TRBV12-4 and TRBJ2-1; 8 bases agree with TRBD2. The CDR3 sequence is 12 residues long. The J segment lost 10 bases and the V segment lost 6 bases, leaving 5 bases of the junction unmatched. CDR3 sequence reads: CASRPSGGEQFF. The CDR3 DNA is TGTGCCAGCAGGCCCTCGGGGGGGGAGCAGTTCTTC.

The CDR3 region is CASSEYPGGHTEAFF. In DNA, the CDR3 is TGTGCCAGCAGTGAATATCCAGGGGGCCACACTGAAGCTTTCTTT. The chain joins TRBV25-1 to TRBJ1-1; 8 bases map to TRBD1. CDR3 size: 15 residues. Trimming at V came to 0 bases and at J to 3 bases, leaving 3 bases not matched to a gene. Germline V gene sequence: CDR1 MGHDK, CDR2 SYGVNS. Complete variable domain (other parts from reference TRBV25-1 and TRBJ1-1): EADIYQTPRYLVIGTGKKITLECSQTMGHDKMYWYQQDPGMELHLIHYSYGVNSTEKGDLSSESTVSRIRTEHFPLTLESARPSHTSQYLCASSEYPGGHTEAFFGQGTRLTVV.

The V gene is TRBV12-3 or TRBV12-4, the J gene TRBJ2-1; 11 bases align to TRBD1. CDR3 size: 15 residues. The V segment lost 5 bases and the J segment 6 bases; nucleotides outside the gene matches: 6. CDR3 residues: CASSAGTGGGNEQFF. The CDR3 nucleotides read TGTGCCAGCAGTGCCGGGACAGGGGGGGGCAATGAGCAGTTCTTC.

The gene calls are TRBV4-2 and TRBJ2-5; TRBD2 matches 10 bases. Per the germline V gene, CDR1 is LGHNA and CDR2 is YNFKEQ. With V trimmed by 5 bases and J by 2 bases, 11 bases remained unmatched. The CDR3 sequence is 17 residues long. The CDR3 region is CASSTPPLAGEQETQYF. CDR3 sequence (DNA): TGTGCCAGCAGCACCCCCCCCCTAGCGGGGGAGCAAGAGACCCAGTACTTC.

This clonotype was seen a handful of times. This chain links TRBV7-9 with TRBJ2-5, with 10 bases lining up with TRBD2. CDR1 and CDR2 from the germline V gene are SEHNR and FQNEAQ (reference sequence). V was clipped by 5 bases and J by 2 bases; unmatched bases: 11. The CDR3 sequence is 17 residues long. The chain's CDR3 is CASSLLEALAGQETQYF. CDR3 DNA sequence: TGTGCCAGCAGCCTATTGGAAGCACTAGCGGGACAAGAGACCCAGTACTTC.

A few counts support this clonotype. This chain links TRBV5-5 with TRBJ1-1, with 9 bases lining up with TRBD1. This CDR3 is built from 15 residues. Germline V gene sequence: CDR1 SGHKS, CDR2 YYEKEE (reference sequence). V shed 2 bases and J 1 base; nucleotides not matched to a gene: 3. CDR3 in amino acids: CASSFGTGRNTEAFF. The CDR3 DNA sequence: TGTGCCAGCAGCTTCGGGACAGGGAGGAACACTGAAGCTTTCTTT. Full variable domain (rest looked up from reference TRBV5-5 and TRBJ1-1): DAGVTQSPTHLIKTRGQQVTLRCSPISGHKSVSWYQQVLGQGPQFIFQYYEKEERGRGNFPDRFSARQFPNYSSELNVNALLLGDSALYLCASSFGTGRNTEAFFGQGTRLTVV.

This chain's CDR3 is CASSRRRRGFEQYV. The CDR3 coding sequence is TGTGCCAGCAGCCGAAGGAGAAGGGGCTTCGAGCAGTACGTC. The chain combines TRBV14 with TRBJ2-7; TRBD1 is a possible D gene (5 bases). CDR1 and CDR2 (germline): SGHDN, FVKESK. This CDR3 comprises 14 residues. V was trimmed by 4 bases and J by 6 bases, leaving 16 bases between them.

CDR3 DNA: TGTGCCAGCAGCTCCGGGACAGGGGGGCCCTACGAGCAGTACGTC. It codes for CASSSGTGGPYEQYV. The rearrangement links TRBV28 to TRBJ2-7; 11 bases line up with TRBD1. CDR3 length equals 15 residues. Germline CDR1 and CDR2: MDHEN and SYDVKM. The junction had 6 bases not matched to a gene; V was cut back by 6 bases and J by 2 bases.

The V gene is TRBV19, the J gene TRBJ1-1; weak D call: TRBD1 (6 bases). CDR3 length: 15 amino acids. Trimming cost V 3 bases and J 4 bases, with 15 bases left between them. Per the germline V gene, CDR1 is LNHDA and CDR2 is SQIVND (reference sequence). The chain's CDR3 is CASSILPGGITEAFF. The CDR3 DNA sequence: TGTGCCAGTAGTATCCTCCCGGGGGGCATCACTGAAGCTTTCTTT.

This clonotype was detected a few times. CDR3 bases: TGTGCCAGCAGTAGTAGAGCTAATACGCAGTATTTT. It codes for CASSSRANTQYF. The chain joins TRBV7-2 to TRBJ2-3, with no clear D. CDR3 length: 12 amino acids. The V end lost 6 bases, the J end lost 7 bases, and 11 bases lay between the germline ends. Germline CDR1 SGHTA, CDR2 FQGNSA.

V is TRBV7-2 and J is TRBJ2-5; D call uncertain. Germline V CDR1 and CDR2: SGHTA, FQGNSA. The CDR3 runs 14 residues. V lost 5 bases, J lost 5 bases, and 15 bases lay in between. CDR3 nucleotide sequence: TGTGCCAGCAGCAGATCTAGGGTCGGCGAGACCCAGTACTTC. Its protein product is CASSRSRVGETQYF.

The DNA of the CDR3 is TGTGCCAGCAGTCGACAGGTCGTGAACAATGAGCAGTTCTTC. The encoded protein is CASSRQVVNNEQFF. This chain connects TRBV7-2 to TRBJ2-1, with a tentative D call TRBD1 (6 bases). The CDR3 loop spans 14 amino acids. V lost 6 bases and J lost 5, with 14 bases in between. Germline CDR1 reads SGHTA; CDR2 reads FQGNSA.

This clonotype was detected only a few times. The chain links TRBV6-5 to TRBJ1-2; D not resolved. V gave up 0 bases and J gave up 4 bases, with 9 bases separating them. Germline V gives CDR1 MNHEY, CDR2 SVGAGI. The CDR3 sequence is 14 residues long. Here the CDR3 DNA reads TGTGCCAGCAGTTACTCGGAGACGGGCTATGGCTACACCTTC. Its translation is CASSYSETGYGYTF.

The chain has TRBV7-3 and TRBJ2-1; possibly TRBD1 or TRBD2 for D (5 bases each). Deletions cut 5 bases from V and 1 base from J, with 15 bases between. The CDR3 has 16 amino acids. CDR1 and CDR2 (germline): SGHTA, FQGTGA. CDR3 residues: CASSPGPLGSYNEQFF. The CDR3 DNA is TGTGCCAGCAGCCCGGGACCTCTCGGTTCCTACAATGAGCAGTTCTTC.

This chain connects TRBV29-1 to TRBJ2-6; D unclear. In germline, CDR1 is SQVTM, CDR2 ANQGSEA. The CDR3 contains 14 residues. V was trimmed by 7 bases and J by 2 bases, leaving 12 bases between them. CDR3 DNA: TGCAGCGCCACGGGCCCCACTGGGGCCAACGTCCTGACTTTC. Translation gives CSATGPTGANVLTF.

This rearrangement joins TRBV20-1 to TRBJ1-6; 8 bases map to TRBD1. The CDR3 covers 14 residues. V shed 3 bases and J 9 bases; nucleotides not matched to a gene: 7. Germline V gene data show CDR1 as DFQATT and CDR2 as SNEGSKA (reference sequence). The CDR3 DNA reads as TGCAGTGCTAGCGGGACAGGCCTCTTTTCACCCCTCCACTTT. It codes for CSASGTGLFSPLHF.

As DNA, the CDR3 is TGCGCCAGCAGCCAACAGGGGGAAGATACGCAGTATTTT. It specifies CASSQQGEDTQYF. The chain recombines TRBV5-1 with TRBJ2-3, with 8 bases lining up with TRBD1. The CDR3 runs to 13 residues. V lost 4 bases, J lost 5 bases, and 3 bases stayed unmatched. Germline CDR1 SGHRS, CDR2 YFSETQ. The full variable domain, in which reference TRBV5-1 and TRBJ2-3 provide the parts outside the CDR3, is KAGVTQTPRYLIKTRGQQVTLSCSPISGHRSVSWYQQTPGQGLQFLFEYFSETQRNKGNFPGRFSGRQFSNSRSEMNVSTLELGDSALYLCASSQQGEDTQYFGPGTRLTVL.

This clonotype was observed at least ten times. This chain's CDR3 is CASSSYTGSEAFF. The CDR3 region has the DNA TGTGCCAGCAGCTCTTATACAGGGTCTGAAGCTTTCTTT. This sequence joins TRBV7-2 and TRBJ1-1, with D possibly TRBD1 on 6 matching bases. Germline V gene data show CDR1 as SGHTA and CDR2 as FQGNSA. The CDR3 covers 13 residues. Trimming removed 4 bases at V and 6 bases at J, with 12 bases between.

This clonotype turned up a few times. V is TRBV4-3 and J is TRBJ1-3; D is ambiguous. V lost 0 bases, J lost 2 bases, and 17 bases lay in between. CDR3 length equals 18 residues. Germline values: CDR1 LGHNA, CDR2 YSLEER. Here the CDR3 DNA reads TGCGCCAGCAGCCAAGATCGACGGTCCCTCCGGCCTGGAAACACCATATATTTT. Translated, it gives CASSQDRRSLRPGNTIYF.

The chain combines TRBV14 with TRBJ2-5, with 8 bases lining up with TRBD1. The V and J ends lost 4 bases and 5 bases, in that order; junction bases with no gene match: 6. CDR1 and CDR2 from the germline V gene are SGHDN and FVKESK. This CDR3 has 14 amino acids. DNA of the CDR3: TGTGCCAGCAGCCTGACAGGGGTCCGCGAGACCCAGTACTTC. It codes for CASSLTGVRETQYF.

This clonotype was counted once. V and J are TRBV29-1 and TRBJ2-1; TRBD1 agrees at 7 bases. Unmatched junction bases numbered 3, after V lost 4 bases and J lost 0 bases. Germline lookup yields CDR1 SQVTM and CDR2 ANQGSEA. CDR3 length: 14 residues. The CDR3 DNA is TGCAGCGTTGGACAGGGAAGCTCCTACAATGAGCAGTTCTTC. Translating gives CSVGQGSSYNEQFF.